This T cell receptor (beta chain) is from a study of somatic mutations in cytotoxic T cells in rheumatoid arthritis. For the study at large: T-cell populations stained with V beta antibodies were in some cases flow-sorted at nearly 100% purity, including V beta1+ cells that were sequenced for TCRB.

Study-wide results and limits: The study found no significant difference in CD8+ T-cell clonality between rheumatoid arthritis patients and age-matched healthy controls. There was no knowledge of the antigen targets of the expanded CD8+ clones.

A note on this clone: Its antigen is not identified.

Libraries were prepared by immunoSEQ multiplex PCR; TCRdb keeps only in-frame clonotypes and omits some of them. The data show tens of thousands of clones, around 76% seen once. Germline V gives CDR1 MNHEY, CDR2 SVGAGI. The CDR3 consists of 14 residues. J was trimmed by 3 bases and V by 5 bases; bases with no gene match: 7. This clonotype was sampled from a man in his fifties in good health. The J gene is TRBJ2-7, the V gene TRBV6-5, with 7 positions matching TRBD1. Sequencing input: CD8+ T cells sorted from blood. The CDR3 region is CASSLLTGHYEQYF. The CDR3 bases are TGTGCCAGCAGTCTCCTGACAGGGCACTACGAGCAGTACTTC.